This T cell receptor (beta chain) is from a study of shared T cell receptors in the human thymus. The CDR3 covers 14 residues. CDR1 and CDR2 from the germline V gene are LNHDA and SQIVND (reference sequence). V was clipped by 2 bases and J by 0 bases, with 5 bases between them. The data were produced by immunoSEQ multiplex PCR, yet TCRdb's version contains in-frame clones alone and is incomplete. The table lists about 660,000 clones, approximately 89% of them singletons. These same data were also listed under a study on human thymus T cells. That work states: From resections taken during corrective heart surgery, the thymus tissue was obtained. What related research reported was that thymic repertoires overlapped highly among unrelated individuals.

This sequence originates from a boy in the first two years of life with a congenital heart defect. The chain joins TRBV19 to TRBJ1-5; no firm D call. The specimen sequenced was thymocytes. As DNA, the CDR3 is TGTGCCAGTAGTATAACAGTTAGCAATCAGCCCCAGCATTTT. The encoded protein is CASSITVSNQPQHF. The full variable domain, completed using reference TRBV19 and TRBJ1-5, is DGGITQSPKYLFRKEGQNVTLSCEQNLNHDAMYWYRQDPGQGLRLIYYSQIVNDFQKGDIAEGYSVSREKKESFPLTVTSAQKNPTAFYLCASSITVSNQPQHFGDGTRLSIL.